This T cell receptor (beta chain) was captured in a study of blood T cell repertoires in COVID-19. Study overall: Material from acute and convalescent COVID-19 was sourced from the United States, Italy and Spain. From T cells, B-cell-depleted T cells, or PBMCs came the material, which was cDNA or gDNA.

In the study's own analysis: Scientists estimated how many nucleated cells there were by amplifying reference gene primers. Using immunoSEQ multiplex PCR, the repertoire was profiled, and TCRdb retains in-frame clones only, with some absent. That table furnishes V, J and clone size, whereas the DNA furnished D and trimming. The table has about 14,000 clones, 84% seen once. Germline V gives CDR1 WNHNN, CDR2 SYGVQD (reference sequence). This CDR3 has 14 residues. Trimming took off 3 bases at V and 0 bases at J, with 9 bases between the two ends. The receptor's source is a man aged 45-65 years with active COVID-19. This chain uses TRBV10-1 with TRBJ2-7; tentative D call: TRBD1 (6 bases). Sequencing input: peripheral blood. The CDR3: CASSDGGSSYEQYF. CDR3 DNA sequence: TGCGCCAGCAGTGATGGGGGCAGCTCCTACGAGCAGTACTTC.